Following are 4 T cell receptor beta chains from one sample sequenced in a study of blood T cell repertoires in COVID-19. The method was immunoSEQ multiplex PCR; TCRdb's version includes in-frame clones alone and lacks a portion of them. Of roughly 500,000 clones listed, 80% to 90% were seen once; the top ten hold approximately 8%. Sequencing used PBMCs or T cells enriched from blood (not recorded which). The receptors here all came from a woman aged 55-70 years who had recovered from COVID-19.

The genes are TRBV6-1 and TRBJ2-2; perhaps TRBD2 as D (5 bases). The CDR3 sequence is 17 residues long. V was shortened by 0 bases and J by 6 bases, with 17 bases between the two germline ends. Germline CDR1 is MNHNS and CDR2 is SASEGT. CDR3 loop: CASSEAVVLEGSGELFF. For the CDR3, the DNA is TGTGCCAGCAGTGAAGCAGTAGTTCTTGAGGGCTCCGGGGAGCTGTTTTTT.

In DNA, the CDR3 is TGCGCCAGCAGAAACGGACTGTCCGGGGAGCTGTTTTTT. Protein sequence: CASRNGLSGELFF. The chain recombines TRBV4-1 with TRBJ2-2, with D perhaps TRBD2 (5 bases). The CDR3 contains 13 residues. Germline CDR1 and CDR2: MGHRA and YSYEKL. Deletions cut 6 bases from V and 6 bases from J, with 11 bases between.

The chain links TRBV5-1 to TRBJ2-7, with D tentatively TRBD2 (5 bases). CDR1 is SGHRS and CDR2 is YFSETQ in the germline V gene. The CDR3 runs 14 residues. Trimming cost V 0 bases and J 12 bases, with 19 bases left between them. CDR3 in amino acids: CASSLDGEPPAAYF. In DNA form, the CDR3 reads TGCGCCAGCAGCTTGGACGGGGAGCCTCCGGCGGCGTACTTC.

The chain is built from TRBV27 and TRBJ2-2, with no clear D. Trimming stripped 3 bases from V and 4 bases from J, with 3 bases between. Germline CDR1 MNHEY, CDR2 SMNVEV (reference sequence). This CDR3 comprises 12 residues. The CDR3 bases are TGTGCCAGCAGTTTTATCACCGGGGAGCTGTTTTTT. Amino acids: CASSFITGELFF.